The 9 T cell receptor beta chains presented below share a single source sample, sequenced in a study of shared clonotypes between healthy human individuals. TCRdb's copy holds only in-frame clones and misses some; the assay was immunoSEQ multiplex PCR. Here the sample spans 660,000 or so clones, 90% to 97% being singletons. The naive CD8 subset, CD45RO-negative cells positively selected for CCR7, excluded terminally differentiated effector memory CD45RA+ cells. Input material: naive CD8+ T cells sorted from blood. These receptors originate from a woman aged 25 to 39 in good health.

The V gene is TRBV11-2, the J gene TRBJ2-5, with a possible D match to TRBD1 (6 bases). V was shortened by 3 bases and J by 2 bases, with 13 bases between the two germline ends. Per germline, CDR1 SGHAT and CDR2 FQNNGV. This CDR3 contains 15 residues. The CDR3 is CASSLAGVSQETQYF. In DNA, the CDR3 is TGTGCCAGCAGCTTGGCAGGGGTCAGTCAAGAGACCCAGTACTTC.

V usage is TRBV11-2 and J usage is TRBJ2-3; a possible D gene is TRBD1 (6 bases). The CDR3 is made up of 15 amino acids. Looked up from germline, CDR1 is SGHAT and CDR2 is FQNNGV. V gave up 5 bases and J gave up 4 bases, with 16 bases separating them. The CDR3 DNA sequence: TGTGCCAGCAGCCCCGGGACAACCGGCGCAGATACGCAGTATTTT. Amino acids: CASSPGTTGADTQYF. The full variable domain, completed using reference TRBV11-2 and TRBJ2-3, is EAGVAQSPRYKIIEKRQSVAFWCNPISGHATLYWYQQILGQGPKLLIQFQNNGVVDDSQLPKDRFSAERLKGVDSTLKIQPAKLEDSAVYLCASSPGTTGADTQYFGPGTRLTVL.

This chain joins TRBV27 and TRBJ2-3; D could derive from TRBD1 or TRBD2 (7 bases each). The CDR3 length is 15 residues. Trimming removed 5 bases at V and 6 bases at J, with 18 bases between. The germline V gene encodes CDR1 MNHEY and CDR2 SMNVEV (reference sequence). The CDR3: CASSARQGGWDTQYF. CDR3 nucleotides: TGTGCCAGCAGTGCCCGACAGGGAGGGTGGGATACGCAGTATTTT.

This clone showed up just once. The chain uses TRBV27 and TRBJ2-3; 10 bases match TRBD1. The V gene end was trimmed by 6 bases and the J gene end by 6 bases; junction bases not matched to a gene: 12. CDR1 and CDR2 (germline): MNHEY, SMNVEV (reference sequence). This CDR3 has 16 amino acids. CDR3 sequence reads: CASRNYGTGVGDTQYF. CDR3 in DNA: TGTGCCAGCAGAAATTACGGGACAGGGGTCGGGGATACGCAGTATTTT.

V usage is TRBV27 and J usage is TRBJ1-2, with 9 nucleotides matching TRBD1. This CDR3 has 13 amino acids. CDR1 is MNHEY, CDR2 SMNVEV, per germline (reference sequence). V was clipped by 4 bases and J by 8 bases; unmatched bases: 5. CDR3 amino acids: CASSSTGGEGYTF. The CDR3 DNA is TGTGCCAGCAGTTCGACAGGGGGGGAAGGCTACACCTTC.

The chain has TRBV2 and TRBJ2-1, with 9 bases lining up with TRBD1. The CDR3 runs to 17 residues. The germline V gene has CDR1 SNHLY and CDR2 FYNNEI. Trimming took 2 bases from V and 4 from J; bases not matched to a gene: 9. This CDR3 is CASSEFAGQGFYNEQFF. The DNA for the CDR3 is TGTGCCAGCAGTGAATTCGCGGGACAGGGATTTTACAATGAGCAGTTCTTC.

This chain joins TRBV5-8 and TRBJ2-5; TRBD1 matches at 7 bases. The V segment lost 4 bases and the J segment 6 bases; nucleotides outside the gene matches: 15. Germline CDR1 and CDR2: SGHTS and YDEGEE. This CDR3 has 16 residues. In DNA, the CDR3 is TGTGCCAGCAGCAGCCTAGGGGGCTCGGACGCAAAGACCCAGTACTTC. Translation: CASSSLGGSDAKTQYF.

Of note for this clone: Germline is not matched at one junction end, which may reflect a read error. J is TRBJ2-1 and V is TRBV10-3, with D maybe TRBD1 (5 bases). CDR3 length: 12 amino acids. The germline CDR1 and CDR2 sequences are ENHRY and SYGVKD. CDR3 sequence: CAFRARSGEQFF. In DNA form, the CDR3 reads TGTGCCTTCAGGGCTAGATCGGGTGAGCAGTTCTTC.

The gene calls are TRBV19 and TRBJ1-1; 8 positions match TRBD1. Germline values: CDR1 LNHDA, CDR2 SQIVND (reference sequence). The V gene end was trimmed by 2 bases and the J gene end by 4 bases; junction bases not matched to a gene: 6. This CDR3 is built from 15 residues. In DNA form, the CDR3 reads TGTGCCAGTAGTATACCAGGGGGCTCGGGCACTGAAGCTTTCTTT. Translated: CASSIPGGSGTEAFF.